The sequence of this TCR beta chain was determined in a study of tumor-infiltrating lymphocytes in primary liver carcinoma. This clonotype was detected ten times or more. TCR beta cDNA came from approximately 490 ng total RNA, primed with a constant-region primer. Sequencing libraries for TCR beta derived from three nested multiplex PCR rounds that used slightly modified ARM-PCR. A C-beta reverse primer and TRBV1-TRBV30 forward primers served in each of the first two PCR rounds, at ten to eleven cycles apiece. Using its own MiXCR run on the multiplex PCR reads, TCRdb lists one record per CDR3 protein. The data show about 320,000 distinct CDR3 sequences, 50% to 70% seen once. Unsorted whole blood supplied the RNA, and germline DNA was extracted too. Trimming cost V 0 bases and J 7 bases, with 7 bases left between them. The germline V gene has CDR1 SEHNR and CDR2 FQNEAQ (reference sequence). The CDR3 contains 13 residues.

The receptor comes from a man in his forties with primary liver carcinoma and hepatitis B virus infection. The rearrangement uses TRBV7-9 and TRBJ1-5, with D maybe TRBD1 (5 bases). Sequences were obtained from peripheral blood. The CDR3 is CASSLAGDQPQHF. The CDR3 DNA sequence: TGTGCCAGCAGCTTAGCGGGGGACCAGCCCCAGCATTTT.